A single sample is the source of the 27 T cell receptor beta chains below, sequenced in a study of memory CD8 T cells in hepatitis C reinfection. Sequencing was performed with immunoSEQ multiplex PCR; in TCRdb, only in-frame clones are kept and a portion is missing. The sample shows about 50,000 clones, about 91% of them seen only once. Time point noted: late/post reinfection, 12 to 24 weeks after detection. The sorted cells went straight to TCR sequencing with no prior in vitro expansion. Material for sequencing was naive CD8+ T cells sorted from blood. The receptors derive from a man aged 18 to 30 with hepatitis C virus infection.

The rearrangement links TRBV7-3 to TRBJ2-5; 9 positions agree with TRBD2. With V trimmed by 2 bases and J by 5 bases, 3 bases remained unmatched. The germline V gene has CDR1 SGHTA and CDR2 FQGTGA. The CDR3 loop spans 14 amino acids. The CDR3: CASSLAGGPETQYF. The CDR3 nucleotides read TGTGCCAGCAGCTTAGCGGGAGGGCCTGAGACCCAGTACTTC.

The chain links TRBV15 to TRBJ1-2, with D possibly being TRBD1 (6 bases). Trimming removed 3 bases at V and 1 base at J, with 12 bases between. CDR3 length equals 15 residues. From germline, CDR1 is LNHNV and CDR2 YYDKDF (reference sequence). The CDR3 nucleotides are TGTGCCACCAGCAGTTCGACAGGTATTAACTATGGCTACACCTTC. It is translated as CATSSSTGINYGYTF.

The CDR3 loop is CASKAGGGAYNEQFF. CDR3 sequence (DNA): TGCGCCAGCAAAGCTGGCGGGGGGGCCTACAATGAGCAGTTCTTC. This chain links TRBV10-2 with TRBJ2-1, with 9 bases fitting TRBD2. Germline trimming cut 7 bases from V and 2 bases from J; bases unmatched to any gene: 6. CDR3 length equals 15 residues. CDR1 and CDR2 from the germline V gene are WSHSY and SAAADI.

CDR3 bases: TGTGCCAGCAGCTACTGGACAGGGGAAAACTACGAGCAGTACTTC. The encoded protein is CASSYWTGENYEQYF. The V and J genes are TRBV5-4 and TRBJ2-7; the match to TRBD1 covers 9 bases. V shed 3 bases and J 3 bases; nucleotides not matched to a gene: 7. Germline V gene data show CDR1 as SGHNT and CDR2 as YYREEE (reference sequence). CDR3 size: 15 residues.

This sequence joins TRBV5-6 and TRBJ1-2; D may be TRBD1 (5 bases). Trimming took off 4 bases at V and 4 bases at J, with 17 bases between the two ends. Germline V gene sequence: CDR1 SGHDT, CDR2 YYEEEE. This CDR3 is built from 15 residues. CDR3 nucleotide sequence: TGTGCCAGCAGCCCACCGGGAGGGGCTACCTATGGCTACACCTTC. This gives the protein CASSPPGGATYGYTF.

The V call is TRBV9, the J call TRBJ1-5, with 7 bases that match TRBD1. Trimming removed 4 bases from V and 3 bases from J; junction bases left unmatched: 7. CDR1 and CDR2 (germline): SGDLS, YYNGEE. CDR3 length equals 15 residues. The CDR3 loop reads CASSSGTDNNQPQHF. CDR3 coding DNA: TGTGCCAGCAGCTCAGGGACAGATAACAATCAGCCCCAGCATTTT.

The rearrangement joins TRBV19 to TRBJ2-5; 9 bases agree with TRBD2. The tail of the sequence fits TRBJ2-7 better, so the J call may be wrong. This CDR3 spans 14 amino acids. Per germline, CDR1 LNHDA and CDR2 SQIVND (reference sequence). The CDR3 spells CASSVSGGYYEQYF. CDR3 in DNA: TGTGCCAGTAGTGTTAGCGGGGGCTACTACGAGCAGTACTTC.

In nucleotides, the CDR3 is TGTGCCAGCAGGCCGAGCGGCGGTAGCTACACCTTC. Translation gives CASRPSGGSYTF. The chain carries TRBV25-1 and TRBJ1-2, with D unresolved. From germline, CDR1 is MGHDK and CDR2 SYGVNS. The CDR3 has 12 residues. V was clipped by 6 bases and J by 9 bases, with 14 bases between them.

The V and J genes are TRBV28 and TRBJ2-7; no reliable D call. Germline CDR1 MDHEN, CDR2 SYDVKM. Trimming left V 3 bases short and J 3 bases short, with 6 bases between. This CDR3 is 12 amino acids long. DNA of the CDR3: TGTGCCAGCAGTTTGGCCAACTACGAGCAGTACTTC. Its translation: CASSLANYEQYF.

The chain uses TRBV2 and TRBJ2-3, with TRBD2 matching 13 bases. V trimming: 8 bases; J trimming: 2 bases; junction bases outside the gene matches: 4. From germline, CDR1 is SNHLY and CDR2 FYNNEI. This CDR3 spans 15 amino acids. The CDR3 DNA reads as TGTGCCAGCCGACTAGCGGGGGGCCCCACAGATACGCAGTATTTT. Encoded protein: CASRLAGGPTDTQYF.

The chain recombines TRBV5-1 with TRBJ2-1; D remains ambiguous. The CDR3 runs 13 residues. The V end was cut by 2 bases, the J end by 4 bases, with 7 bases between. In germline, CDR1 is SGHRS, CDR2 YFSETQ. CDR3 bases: TGCGCCAGCAGCTTAAGCGAGTACAATGAGCAGTTCTTC. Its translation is CASSLSEYNEQFF.

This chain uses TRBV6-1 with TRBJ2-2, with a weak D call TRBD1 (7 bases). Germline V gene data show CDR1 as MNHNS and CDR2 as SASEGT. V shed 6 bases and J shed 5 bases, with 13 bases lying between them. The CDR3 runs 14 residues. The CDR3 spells CASSWTGGTGELFF. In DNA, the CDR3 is TGTGCCAGCAGCTGGACAGGAGGGACCGGGGAGCTGTTTTTT.

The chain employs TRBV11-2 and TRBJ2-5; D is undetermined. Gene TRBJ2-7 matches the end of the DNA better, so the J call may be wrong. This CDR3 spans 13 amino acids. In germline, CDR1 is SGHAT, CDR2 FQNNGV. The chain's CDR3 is CASSLGSSYEQYF. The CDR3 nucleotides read TGTGCCAGCAGCTTAGGGAGCTCCTACGAGCAGTACTTC.

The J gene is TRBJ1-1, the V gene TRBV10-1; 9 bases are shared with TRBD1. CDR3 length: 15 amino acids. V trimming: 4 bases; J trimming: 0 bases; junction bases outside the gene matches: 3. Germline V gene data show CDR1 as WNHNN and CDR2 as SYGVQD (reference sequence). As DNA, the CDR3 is TGCGCCAGCAGTGGGGGACAGGGCTTGAACACTGAAGCTTTCTTT. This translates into CASSGGQGLNTEAFF.

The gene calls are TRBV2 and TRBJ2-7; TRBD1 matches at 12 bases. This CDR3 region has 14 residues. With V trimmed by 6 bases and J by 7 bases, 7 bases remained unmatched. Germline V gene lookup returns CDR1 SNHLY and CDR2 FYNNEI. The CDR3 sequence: CASSAGTGGYEQYF. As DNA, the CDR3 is TGTGCCAGCAGCGCCGGGACAGGGGGCTATGAGCAGTACTTC.

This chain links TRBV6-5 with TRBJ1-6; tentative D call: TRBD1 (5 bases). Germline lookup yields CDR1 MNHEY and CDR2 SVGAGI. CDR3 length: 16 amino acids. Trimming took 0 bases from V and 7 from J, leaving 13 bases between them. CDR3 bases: TGTGCCAGCAGTTACTCGGATCCAGGGTGGAATTCACCCCTCCACTTT. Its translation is CASSYSDPGWNSPLHF.

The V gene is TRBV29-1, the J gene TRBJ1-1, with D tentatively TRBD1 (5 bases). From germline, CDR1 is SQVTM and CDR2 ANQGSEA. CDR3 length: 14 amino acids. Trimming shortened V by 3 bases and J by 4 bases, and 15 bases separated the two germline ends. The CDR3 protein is CSVDPAGLGTEAFF. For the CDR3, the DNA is TGCAGCGTTGACCCGGCAGGGTTGGGCACTGAAGCTTTCTTT.

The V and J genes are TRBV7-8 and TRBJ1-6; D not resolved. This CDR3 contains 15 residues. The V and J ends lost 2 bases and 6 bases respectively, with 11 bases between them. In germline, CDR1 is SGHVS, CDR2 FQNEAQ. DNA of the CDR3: TGTGCCAGCAGCTTACGGGTTACGGCTAATTCACCCCTCCACTTT. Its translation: CASSLRVTANSPLHF.

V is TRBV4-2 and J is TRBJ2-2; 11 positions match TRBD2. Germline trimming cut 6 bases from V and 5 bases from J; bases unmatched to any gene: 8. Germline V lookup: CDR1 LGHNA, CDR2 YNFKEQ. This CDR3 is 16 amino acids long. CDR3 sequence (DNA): TGTGCCAGCAGTACTATAGCGGGGGGGCCTACCGGGGAGCTGTTTTTT. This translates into CASSTIAGGPTGELFF.

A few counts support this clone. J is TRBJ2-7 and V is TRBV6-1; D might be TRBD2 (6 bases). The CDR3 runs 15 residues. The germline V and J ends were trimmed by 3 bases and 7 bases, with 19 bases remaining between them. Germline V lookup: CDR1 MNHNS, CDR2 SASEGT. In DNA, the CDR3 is TGTGCCAGCAGTGAGGGTTCCGGGACTCCCCTAGAGCAGTACTTC. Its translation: CASSEGSGTPLEQYF.

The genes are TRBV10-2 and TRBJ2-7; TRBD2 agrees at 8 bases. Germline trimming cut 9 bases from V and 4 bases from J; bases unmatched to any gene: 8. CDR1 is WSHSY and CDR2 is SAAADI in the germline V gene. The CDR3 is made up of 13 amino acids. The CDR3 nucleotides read TGCGCCAGTTCAGCGGGAGTTCGATACGAGCAGTACTTC. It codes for CASSAGVRYEQYF.

The chain's CDR3 is CASSTTTGRSPEAFF. The CDR3 bases are TGTGCCAGTAGTACCACGACAGGGAGGTCTCCTGAAGCTTTCTTT. This chain uses TRBV19 with TRBJ1-1; 7 positions agree with TRBD1. J lost 6 bases, V lost 4 bases, and 11 bases had no gene match. This CDR3 contains 15 residues. Per germline, CDR1 LNHDA and CDR2 SQIVND (reference sequence).

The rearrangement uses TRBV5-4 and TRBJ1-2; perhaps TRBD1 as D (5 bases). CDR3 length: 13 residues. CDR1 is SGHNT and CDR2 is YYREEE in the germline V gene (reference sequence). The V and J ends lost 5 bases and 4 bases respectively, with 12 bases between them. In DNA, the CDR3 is TGTGCCAGCAGTGCCGCGGGGACCTATGGCTACACCTTC. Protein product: CASSAAGTYGYTF.

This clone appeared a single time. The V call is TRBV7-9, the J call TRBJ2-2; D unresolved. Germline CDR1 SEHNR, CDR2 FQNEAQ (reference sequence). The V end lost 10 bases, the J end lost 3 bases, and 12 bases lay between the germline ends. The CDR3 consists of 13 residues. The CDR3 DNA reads TGTGCCAAACTCCCCTTGGACACCGGGGAGCTGTTTTTT. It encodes CAKLPLDTGELFF.

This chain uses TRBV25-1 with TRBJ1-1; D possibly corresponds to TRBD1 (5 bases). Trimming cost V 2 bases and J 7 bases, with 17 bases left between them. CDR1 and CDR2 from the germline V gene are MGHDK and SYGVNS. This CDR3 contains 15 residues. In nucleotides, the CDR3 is TGTGCCAGCAGTGAACTCGGACGGGGGATGGGTGAAGCTTTCTTT. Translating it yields CASSELGRGMGEAFF.

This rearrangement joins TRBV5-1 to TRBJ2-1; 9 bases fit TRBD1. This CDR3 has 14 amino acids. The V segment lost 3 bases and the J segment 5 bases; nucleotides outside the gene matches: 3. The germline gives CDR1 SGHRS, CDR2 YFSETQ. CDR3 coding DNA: TGCGCCAGCAGCTCAGGGACAGGGAACAATGAGCAGTTCTTC. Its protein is CASSSGTGNNEQFF.

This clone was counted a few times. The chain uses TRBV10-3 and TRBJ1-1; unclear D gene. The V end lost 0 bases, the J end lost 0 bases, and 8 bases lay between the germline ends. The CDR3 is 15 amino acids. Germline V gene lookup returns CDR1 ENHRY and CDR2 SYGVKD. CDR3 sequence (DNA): TGTGCCATCAGTGAGTCAGAGGGCTTGAACACTGAAGCTTTCTTT. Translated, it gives CAISESEGLNTEAFF.